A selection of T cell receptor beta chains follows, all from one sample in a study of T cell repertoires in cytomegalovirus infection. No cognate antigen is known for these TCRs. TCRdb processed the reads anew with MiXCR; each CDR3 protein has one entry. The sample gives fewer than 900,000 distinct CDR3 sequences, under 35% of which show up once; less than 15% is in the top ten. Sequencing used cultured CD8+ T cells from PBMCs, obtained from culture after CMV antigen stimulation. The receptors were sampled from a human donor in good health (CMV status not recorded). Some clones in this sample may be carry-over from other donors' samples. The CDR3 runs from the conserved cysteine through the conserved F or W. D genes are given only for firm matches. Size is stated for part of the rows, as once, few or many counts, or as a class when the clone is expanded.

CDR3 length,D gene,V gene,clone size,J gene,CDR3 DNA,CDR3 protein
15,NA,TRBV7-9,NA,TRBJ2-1,TGTGCCAGCCGAGCCGGGATCTCTACCAACAATGAGCAGTTCTTC,CASRAGISTNNEQFF
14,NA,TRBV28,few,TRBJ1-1,TGTGCCAGCAGTCCGAACAGGGAATACACTGAAGCTTTCTTT,CASSPNREYTEAFF
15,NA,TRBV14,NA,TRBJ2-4,TGTGCCAGCAGCCAAGATTGGGGATACGAAAACATTCAGTACTTC,CASSQDWGYENIQYF
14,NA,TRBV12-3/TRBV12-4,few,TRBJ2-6,TGTGCCAGCAGTGGCCCATCTGGGGCCAACGTCCTGACTTTC,CASSGPSGANVLTF
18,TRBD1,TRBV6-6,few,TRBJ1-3,TGTGCCAGCAGCCAAAGAAATACACTTGGACAGGGCCAAAACACCATATATTTT,CASSQRNTLGQGQNTIYF
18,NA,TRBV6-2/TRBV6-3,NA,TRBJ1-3,TGTGCCAGCAGTTACCCTCCTTCGACGGCGAGCTCTGGAAACACCATATATTTT,CASSYPPSTASSGNTIYF
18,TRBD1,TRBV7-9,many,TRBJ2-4,TGTGCCAGCAGCCCGACAGGGGCCAAATGGGGGCCCAAAAACATTCAGTACTTC,CASSPTGAKWGPKNIQYF
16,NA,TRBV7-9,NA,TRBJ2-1,TGTGCCAGCAGCGCAGAGAGGTGGGGGGATTACAATGAGCAGTTCTTC,CASSAERWGDYNEQFF
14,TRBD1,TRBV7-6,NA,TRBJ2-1,TGTGCCAGCGGCCTAGGGACAGGGTTGAATGAGCAGTTCTTC,CASGLGTGLNEQFF
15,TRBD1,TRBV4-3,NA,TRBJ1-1,TGCGCCAGCAGATTTACCGGGACAGGGAACACTGAAGCTTTCTTT,CASRFTGTGNTEAFF
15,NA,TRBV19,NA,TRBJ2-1,TGTGCCAGTAATTGGGACATGAGCTCCTACAATGAGCAGTTCTTC,CASNWDMSSYNEQFF
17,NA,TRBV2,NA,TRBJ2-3,TGTGCCAGCAGTGAGAGAGGAGGACAGACTAGCACAGATACGCAGTATTTT,CASSERGGQTSTDTQYF
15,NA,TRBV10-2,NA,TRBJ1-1,TGCGCCAGCAGTGGAGGGACCCCCGGGGACACTGAAGCTTTCTTT,CASSGGTPGDTEAFF
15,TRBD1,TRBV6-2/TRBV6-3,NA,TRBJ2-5,TGTGCCAGCGGCCCCCGGGACAGGGGTATGGAGACCCAGTACTTC,CASGPRDRGMETQYF
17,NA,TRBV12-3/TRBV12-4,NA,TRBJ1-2,TGTGCCAGCAGCCCTGTAGAGGGACCGGGGATTTCCTATGGCTACACCTTC,CASSPVEGPGISYGYTF
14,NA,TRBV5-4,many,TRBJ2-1,TGTGCCAGCAGCAGCCGGGACTTCTACAATGAGCAGTTCTTC,CASSSRDFYNEQFF
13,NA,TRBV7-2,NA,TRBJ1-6,TGTGCCAGCTACCAAGGGGATAATTCACCCCTCCACTTT,CASYQGDNSPLHF
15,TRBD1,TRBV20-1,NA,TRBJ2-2,TGCAGTGCCAAGGACAGGGGGTGGAACACCGGGGAGCTGTTTTTT,CSAKDRGWNTGELFF
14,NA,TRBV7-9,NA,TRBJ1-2,TGTGCCAGCAGCTTAAAGGGGGGTATGGATGGCTACACCTTC,CASSLKGGMDGYTF
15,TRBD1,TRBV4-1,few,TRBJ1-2,TGTGCCAGCAGCCAACCAATACAGGGGGCGCTTGGCTACACCTTC,CASSQPIQGALGYTF
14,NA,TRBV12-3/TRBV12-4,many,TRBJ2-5,TGTGCCAGCACCATATTTACTAGCAGGGAGACCCAGTACTTC,CASTIFTSRETQYF
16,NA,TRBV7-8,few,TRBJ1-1,TGTGCCAGCAGCTTAGTAGAGAATGAGGGGACCACTGAAGCTTTCTTT,CASSLVENEGTTEAFF
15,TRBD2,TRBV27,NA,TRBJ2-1,TGTGCCAGCACCCTCCGGGGGGGGGCCTACAATGAGCAGTTCTTC,CASTLRGGAYNEQFF
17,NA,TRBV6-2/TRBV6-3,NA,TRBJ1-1,TGTGCCAGCAGTTACTCCACCTTGACAGGCTTGAACACTGAAGCTTTCTTT,CASSYSTLTGLNTEAFF
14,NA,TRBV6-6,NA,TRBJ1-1,TGTGCCAGCAGTTCCCTGGTCGCGGGTACTGAAGCTTTCTTT,CASSSLVAGTEAFF
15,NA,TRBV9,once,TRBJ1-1,TGTGCCAGCAGCGCTAGACCAGTAATCGGCACTGAAGCTTTCTTT,CASSARPVIGTEAFF
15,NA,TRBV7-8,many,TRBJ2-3,TGTGCCAGCAGCTTAAGGGGAACAGGGACAGATACGCAGTATTTT,CASSLRGTGTDTQYF
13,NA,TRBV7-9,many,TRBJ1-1,TGTGCCAGCAGCTTTCCCCCTAACACTGAAGCTTTCTTT,CASSFPPNTEAFF
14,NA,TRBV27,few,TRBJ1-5,TGTGCCAGCAGTTTGATGGACGGGGGTCCGCCCCAGCATTTT,CASSLMDGGPPQHF
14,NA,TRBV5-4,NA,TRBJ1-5,TGTGCCAGCATCTTGGGGGGGGCCAATCAGCCCCAGCATTTT,CASILGGANQPQHF
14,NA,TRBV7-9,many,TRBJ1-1,TGTGCCAGCAGCTTGGAATTCCTGAACACTGAAGCTTTCTTT,CASSLEFLNTEAFF
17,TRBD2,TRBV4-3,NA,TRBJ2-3,TGCGCCAGCAGCCAGTTCATAGCGGGGTTGGGCACAGATACGCAGTATTTT,CASSQFIAGLGTDTQYF
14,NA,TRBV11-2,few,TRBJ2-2,TGTGCCAGCAGCTACGCTCAGGTAGCCAGAGAGCTGTTTTTT,CASSYAQVARELFF
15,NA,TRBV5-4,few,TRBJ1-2,TGTGCCAGCAGCTTGGAAAGGAGAATAAAGGATGGCTACACCTTC,CASSLERRIKDGYTF
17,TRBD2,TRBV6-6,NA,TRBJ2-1,TGTGCCAGCAGTTACTCCGGACTAGCGGGGGTCTACAATGAGCAGTTCTTC,CASSYSGLAGVYNEQFF
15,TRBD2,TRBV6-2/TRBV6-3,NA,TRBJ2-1,TGTGCCAGCAGTTACTCGACTAGCGGGGGGGATGAGCAGTTCTTC,CASSYSTSGGDEQFF
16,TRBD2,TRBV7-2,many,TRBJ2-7,TGTGCCAGCAGCTTACGCACGGGCCTAGCGGGGGACGAGCAGTACTTC,CASSLRTGLAGDEQYF
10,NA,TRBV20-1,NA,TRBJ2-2,TGCAGTGCTCCCACCGGGGAGCTGTTTTTT,CSAPTGELFF
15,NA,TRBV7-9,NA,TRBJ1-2,TGTGCCAGCAGCTTAGGGGCCCTACGGGGCTATGGCTACACCTTC,CASSLGALRGYGYTF
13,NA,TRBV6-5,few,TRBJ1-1,TGTGCCAGCAGTTACCAGGGTACTTATGAAGCTTTCTTT,CASSYQGTYEAFF
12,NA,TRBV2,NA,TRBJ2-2,TGTGTTCCTGCTAAGCGCGCCGGGGAGCTGTTTTTT,CVPAKRAGELFF
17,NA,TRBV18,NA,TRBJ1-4,TGTGCCAGCTCACCATCACATCCGGGACGGCTTAATGAAAAACTGTTTTTT,CASSPSHPGRLNEKLFF
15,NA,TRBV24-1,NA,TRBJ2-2,TGTGCCACCAGTGCGTGGACAGCCAACACCGGGGAGCTGTTTTTT,CATSAWTANTGELFF
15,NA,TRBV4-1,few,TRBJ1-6,TGCGCCAGCAGCCAAGGCAAGGGACCAAATTCACCCCTCCACTTT,CASSQGKGPNSPLHF
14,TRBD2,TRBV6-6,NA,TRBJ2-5,TGTGCCAGCGGAATAGCGGGGCGCCAAGAGACCCAGTACTTC,CASGIAGRQETQYF
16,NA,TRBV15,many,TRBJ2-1,TGTGCCACCAGCAGGGACCCTGGAGACCCCTACAATGAGCAGTTCTTC,CATSRDPGDPYNEQFF
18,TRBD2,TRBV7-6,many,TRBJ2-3,TGTGCCAGCAGCCCCGGGACTAGCGGGGGCCTTAGCACAGATACGCAGTATTTT,CASSPGTSGGLSTDTQYF